The clone carrying this TCR beta chain was detected ten times or more. No antigen is known for it. Germline V gives CDR1 MNHNS, CDR2 SASEGT. J was trimmed by 3 bases and V by 6 bases; bases with no gene match: 10. The CDR3 is 18 amino acids. The sample is drawn from a study of blood T cells in healthy people across ages. Notes on the study in general: The long-lived group displayed more naive CD4+ cells, plus higher diversity, than the aged donors did.

Then a second PCR, running roughly 7 to 11 cycles, was carried out with a sample-barcoded 5' primer and a J-beta primer mix. TCRdb independently ran MiXCR on the 5' RACE reads; one entry per CDR3 protein. The sample records about 1.6 million distinct CDR3 sequences, around 35% being singletons. Sequenced: blood. The receptor was isolated from a woman between 25 and 40 years old in good health. This chain links TRBV6-1 with TRBJ2-3; 15 positions match TRBD2. CDR3 in DNA: TGTGCCAGCAGCGATGAGACTGGACTAGCGGGAGGGACAGATACGCAGTATTTT. The encoded protein is CASSDETGLAGGTDTQYF.